This is a list of T cell receptor beta chains from one sample in a study of identical twins. Using its own MiXCR run on the 5' RACE reads, TCRdb lists one record per CDR3 protein. The sample holds 540,000 or so distinct CDR3 sequences, more than 20% seen once. These data are also associated with another study on yellow fever vaccine responses in identical twins.

The sequencing sample was made of CD4+ T cells sorted from blood. These receptors were collected from a young woman in good health. Each CDR3 is given with its conserved first and last residue. D genes are given only for firm matches. Clone sizes are given selectively: once, few, many, or a class where the clone is expanded.

NA,TRBD1,TRBV15,TRBJ1-1,TGTGCCACCAGCAGAGATACCACCAACTTGGACAGGGAAGATGAAGCTTTCTTT,CATSRDTTNLDREDEAFF
few,TRBD2,TRBV5-1,TRBJ2-3,TGCGCCAGCAGCCCAGGACTAGCCCAAAGCACAGATACGCAGTATTTT,CASSPGLAQSTDTQYF
few,TRBD1,TRBV13,TRBJ2-5,TGTGCCAGCAGCTGGACCGGGACAGGGGGTTTGGAGACCCAGTACTTC,CASSWTGTGGLETQYF
NA,NA,TRBV24-1,TRBJ2-3,TGTGCCACCCTCCTTCGGGCCTCAACTAGCACAGATACGCAGTATTTT,CATLLRASTSTDTQYF
once,TRBD1,TRBV12-3/TRBV12-4,TRBJ2-1,TGTGCCAGCAGCGTCAGGGGGCTAGGGGGAAATGAGCAGTTCTTC,CASSVRGLGGNEQFF
NA,NA,TRBV12-3/TRBV12-4,TRBJ2-5,TGTGCCAGCAGCCAAACCGGGACGTTCCAAGAGACCCAGTACTTC,CASSQTGTFQETQYF
few,TRBD2,TRBV3-1,TRBJ2-5,TGTGCCAGCAGCCAAGGGTGGCCTCCTAGCGGGGACCTGGAGACCCAGTACTTC,CASSQGWPPSGDLETQYF
NA,NA,TRBV6-6,TRBJ2-5,TGTGCCAGCAGTTACGGCCAAGAGACCCAGTACTTC,CASSYGQETQYF
many,NA,TRBV7-9,TRBJ1-4,TGTGCCAGCAGCCTCGGGAGTCTTAATGAAAAACTGTTTTTT,CASSLGSLNEKLFF
NA,NA,TRBV15,TRBJ2-4,TGTGCCACCAGCAGTACAGAAGCCAAAAACATTCAGTACTTC,CATSSTEAKNIQYF
NA,NA,TRBV20-1,TRBJ1-2,TGCAGTGCTAGAAACAGGGTAGGGGTAAATGGTGGCTACACCTTC,CSARNRVGVNGGYTF
few,NA,TRBV29-1,TRBJ2-4,TGCAGCGTTAGGACTCTGCTAGCCAAAAACATTCAGTACTTC,CSVRTLLAKNIQYF
NA,NA,TRBV10-3,TRBJ2-4,TGTGCCATCAGAGCGGCTTCCAAAAACATTCAGTACTTC,CAIRAASKNIQYF
few,TRBD2,TRBV2,TRBJ2-3,TGTGCCAGCAGTGAATGGCGCGGGAGGGAAAGTACGCAGTATTTT,CASSEWRGRESTQYF
NA,TRBD2,TRBV5-1,TRBJ2-3,TGCGCCAGCAGCGGCACTAGCGGGGTTAAAGATACGCAGTATTTT,CASSGTSGVKDTQYF
NA,NA,TRBV7-9,TRBJ2-2,TGTGCCAGCAGCTTAATGTTCACCGGGGAGCTGTTTTTT,CASSLMFTGELFF
NA,TRBD1,TRBV3-1,TRBJ2-2,TGTGCCAGCAGCGCCGGGACAGGCGGCACCGGGGAGCTGTTTTTT,CASSAGTGGTGELFF
few,TRBD1,TRBV19,TRBJ2-1,TGTGCCAGTAGTATTACCCCCAGGGCAGGGGGCACCTACAATGAGCAGTTCTTC,CASSITPRAGGTYNEQFF
few,NA,TRBV2,TRBJ2-6,TGTGCCAGCAGCCTTGACCCCAACTCTGGGGCCAACGTCCTGACTTTC,CASSLDPNSGANVLTF